This record covers a single T cell receptor beta chain. The method was immunoSEQ multiplex PCR; TCRdb's version includes in-frame clones alone and lacks a portion of them. The sample lists 70,000 or so clones, roughly 80% occurring once. With 2 bases removed from V and 5 bases from J, the gap between germline ends came to 5 bases. The CDR3 spans 12 residues. Germline V gene data show CDR1 as SGHAT and CDR2 as FQNNGV. This record comes from a study of blood T cell repertoires in COVID-19. The clonotype comes from a human donor in a cohort sampled during active COVID-19. The chain couples TRBV11-2 to TRBJ2-3; no definite D call. Material: peripheral blood. The chain's CDR3 is CASSLLGDTQYF. In DNA, the CDR3 is TGTGCCAGCAGCTTACTCGGAGATACGCAGTATTTT.